What follows is one TCR beta chain and its context. Its specificity is not known. The PCR contained 60 Vbeta and 13 Jbeta primers. The repertoire was sequenced with immunoSEQ multiplex PCR; TCRdb's copy has only in-frame clones and lacks some. Here the sample table reports approximately 77,000 clones. The data originate from a study of cytomegalovirus exposure and HLA in healthy donors. Study-level results: Common viral pathogens were later found to be apparently linked to several of the most significant clusters. Association of a missense DCLRE1C variant with TCR beta V- and J-gene trimming was reported in a later analysis. A later examination showed that TCR association rates differed by HLA locus, with DRB1 most and HLA-C fewest.

V was shortened by 5 bases and J by 1 base, with 14 bases between the two germline ends. Germline CDR1 reads MNHEY; CDR2 reads SMNVEV (reference sequence). The length of the CDR3 is 16 residues. Material: PBMCs. This chain connects TRBV27 to TRBJ2-2, with D maybe TRBD1 (5 bases). The sequence came from a man younger than 40 in good health and CMV-seronegative. CDR3 nucleotide sequence: TGTGCCAGCAGTCCACTGACAGTATTGAACACCGGGGAGCTGTTTTTT. Translating it yields CASSPLTVLNTGELFF.